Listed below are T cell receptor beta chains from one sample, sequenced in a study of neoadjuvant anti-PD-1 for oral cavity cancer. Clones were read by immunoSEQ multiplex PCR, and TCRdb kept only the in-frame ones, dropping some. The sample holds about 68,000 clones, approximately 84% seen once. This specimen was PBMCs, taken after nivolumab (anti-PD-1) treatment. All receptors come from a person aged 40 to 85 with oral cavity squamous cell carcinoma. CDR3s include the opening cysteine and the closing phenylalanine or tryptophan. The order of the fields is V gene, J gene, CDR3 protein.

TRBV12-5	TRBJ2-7	CASGLVRQGAYEQYF
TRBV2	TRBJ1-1	CASNGDMNTEAFF
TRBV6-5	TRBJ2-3	CASSYSDGTDTQYF
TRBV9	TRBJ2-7	CASSVGGQTYEQYF
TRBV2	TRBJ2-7	CASSERVLDLYEQYF
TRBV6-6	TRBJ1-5	CASGTENQPQHF
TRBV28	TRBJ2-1	CASSYPTELNEQFF
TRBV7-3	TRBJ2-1	CASSRGTGNYNEQFF
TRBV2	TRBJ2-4	CASSEATSGAAKNIQYF
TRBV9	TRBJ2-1	CASSVGVAGGRARDEQFF
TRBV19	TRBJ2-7	CASSPRRWDYEQYF
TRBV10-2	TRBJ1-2	CASSEQGHSYGYTF
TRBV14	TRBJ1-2	CASSQDRGQGPSEIYGYTF
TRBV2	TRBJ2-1	CASKRGGGNEQFF
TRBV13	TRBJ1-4	CASSQGQAINEKLFF
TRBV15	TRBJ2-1	CATSRDKMGQKDNEQFF
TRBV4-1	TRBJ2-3	CASSQGGGRLPSTDTQYF
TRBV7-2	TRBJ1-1	CASSQRTGYTEAFF
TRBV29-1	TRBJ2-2	CSVGLTSGSTGELFF
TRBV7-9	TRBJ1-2	CASSAGGSNYGYTF
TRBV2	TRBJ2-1	CASSTDRVNEQFF
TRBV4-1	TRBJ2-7	CASSQRDSYEQYF